A selection of T cell receptor beta chains follows, all from one sample in a study of CD8 T cells in ankylosing spondylitis. Via MiXCR, TCRdb re-called the 5' RACE reads, giving one row per CDR3 protein. The table lists about 480,000 distinct CDR3 sequences, 15% to 20% of them singletons. Source material: blood, either unsorted or a sorted T cell fraction (not recorded which). The receptors come from a male donor with ankylosing spondylitis. CDR3s include the opening cysteine and the closing phenylalanine or tryptophan. Fields, in order: J gene, D gene, clone size, V gene, CDR3 DNA, CDR3 protein. The D gene is left open where the match is weak. Only some rows state a clone size, as once, few, many or a class for expanded clones.

TRBJ2-2 NA few TRBV12-3/TRBV12-4 TGTGCCAGCAGTCTCCACCAGGGCCTCGCCGGGGAGCTGTTTTTT CASSLHQGLAGELFF
TRBJ1-1 NA NA TRBV20-1 TGCAGTGCTTCAATGAAGAACACTGAAGCTTTCTTT CSASMKNTEAFF
TRBJ1-2 NA few TRBV2 TGTGCCAGCAGAACCGATTGGGGAGGCTACACCTTC CASRTDWGGYTF
TRBJ1-2 TRBD1 NA TRBV4-3 TGCGCCAGCAACTGGCGGGACAGGCCTAACTATGGCTACACCTTC CASNWRDRPNYGYTF
TRBJ2-3 TRBD1 few TRBV4-1 TGCGCCAGCCGGGACAGGGAAACAGATACGCAGTATTTT CASRDRETDTQYF
TRBJ2-7 NA few TRBV5-1 TGCGCCAGCACCGAAACTACACCCTCCGCCGAGCAGTACTTC CASTETTPSAEQYF
TRBJ2-2 TRBD1 NA TRBV12-3/TRBV12-4 TGTGCCAGCGGGACAGGCCCCCCTTTTAAAAACACCGGGGAGCTGTTTTTT CASGTGPPFKNTGELFF
TRBJ2-3 NA once TRBV28 TGTGCCAGCAAGGTGGGTGGAGGGGGCACAGATACGCAGTATTTT CASKVGGGGTDTQYF
TRBJ1-2 TRBD1 few TRBV7-2 TGTGCCAGCAGCTTATCGACAGGGGTTGCCCAAGGGGGCTACACCTTC CASSLSTGVAQGGYTF
TRBJ2-5 TRBD1 few TRBV20-1 TGCAGTGCTAGGCCATGGACAGGGACATTCCAAGAGACCCAGTACTTC CSARPWTGTFQETQYF
TRBJ2-7 TRBD1 few TRBV12-5 TGTGCTAGTGCCCTGGACAGGGGGTACGAGCAGTACTTC CASALDRGYEQYF
TRBJ1-1 NA NA TRBV20-1 TGCAGTGCTAGAACCAGTGTAGGGGGGCGTAGGGCTTTCTTT CSARTSVGGRRAFF
TRBJ1-1 NA few TRBV10-3 TGTGCCATCAGTTCGGGACTTCAGGGAGAGGGCACTGAAGCTTTCTTT CAISSGLQGEGTEAFF
TRBJ1-2 NA NA TRBV3-1 TGTGCCAGCAGCCATACAGGGAGCGGCTACACCTTC CASSHTGSGYTF
TRBJ1-2 NA few TRBV25-1 TGTGCCAGCAGGGACTACAGCTATGGCTACACCTTC CASRDYSYGYTF
TRBJ2-3 TRBD2 NA TRBV2 TGTGCCAGCACTCGAACGGGGGGGAGCACAGATACGCAGTATTTT CASTRTGGSTDTQYF
TRBJ2-2 NA NA TRBV10-1 TGCGCCAGCAGTGACGGGGGGGAGCTGTTTTTT CASSDGGELFF
TRBJ1-1 NA NA TRBV3-1 TGTGCCAGCAGCCCAACAGTCTTGGGGGTGAACACTGAAGCTTTCTTT CASSPTVLGVNTEAFF